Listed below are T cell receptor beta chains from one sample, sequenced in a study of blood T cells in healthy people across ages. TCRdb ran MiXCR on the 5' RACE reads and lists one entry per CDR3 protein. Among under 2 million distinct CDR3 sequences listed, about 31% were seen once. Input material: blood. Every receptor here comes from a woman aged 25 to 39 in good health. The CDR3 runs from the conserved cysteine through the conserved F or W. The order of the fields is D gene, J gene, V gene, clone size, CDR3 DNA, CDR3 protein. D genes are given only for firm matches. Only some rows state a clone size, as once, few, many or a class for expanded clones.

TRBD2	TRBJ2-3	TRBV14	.	TGTGCCAGCAGCCGCCCTCTAGCGGGGGGGCCCACAGATACGCAGTATTTT	CASSRPLAGGPTDTQYF
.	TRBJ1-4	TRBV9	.	TGTGCCAGCAGCGAGGGGGGCCGGGCCCCCAATGAAAAACTGTTTTTT	CASSEGGRAPNEKLFF
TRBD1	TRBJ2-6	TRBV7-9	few	TGTGCCAGCAGCCTGTCCGGGACAGGGGGCTTTGGGGCCAACGTCCTGACTTTC	CASSLSGTGGFGANVLTF
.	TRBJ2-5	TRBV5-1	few	TGCGCCAGCAGCTCACAGGGGAGGAAAGAGACCCAGTACTTC	CASSSQGRKETQYF
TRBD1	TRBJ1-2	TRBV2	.	TGTGCCAGCAGTTTTGGGGAGGGGGCCCTTGGCTACACCTTC	CASSFGEGALGYTF
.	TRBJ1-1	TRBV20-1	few	TGCAGTGCTAGAGAGGCCAGGGGATGGGGCACTGAAGCTTTCTTT	CSAREARGWGTEAFF
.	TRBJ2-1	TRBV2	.	TGTGCCAGCAGCTCACGCACTCAATCCAATGAGCAGTTCTTC	CASSSRTQSNEQFF
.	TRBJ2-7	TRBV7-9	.	TGTGCCAGCAGTCCAGAGGCGGGGTACGAGCAGTACTTC	CASSPEAGYEQYF
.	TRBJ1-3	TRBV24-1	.	TGTGCCACCAGTGCAGTCGAGGAAGACACCATATATTTT	CATSAVEEDTIYF
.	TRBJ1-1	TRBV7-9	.	TGTGCCAGCAGCTTGATACTGACTGAAGCTTTCTTT	CASSLILTEAFF
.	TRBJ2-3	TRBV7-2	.	TGTGCCAGCAGCTTCCATAGCGGTAGCACAGATACGCAGTATTTT	CASSFHSGSTDTQYF
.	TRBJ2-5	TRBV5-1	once	TGCGCCAGCAAGGCGTGGTTTTGGGAGACCCAGTACTTC	CASKAWFWETQYF
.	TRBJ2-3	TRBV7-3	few	TGTGCCAGCAGCGGATCTAGATCCGATACGCAGTATTTT	CASSGSRSDTQYF
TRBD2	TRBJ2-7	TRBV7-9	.	TGTGCCAGCAGCTCCAGCCTGACTAGCGGGGGCTACGAGCAGTACTTC	CASSSSLTSGGYEQYF
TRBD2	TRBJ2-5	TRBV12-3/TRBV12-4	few	TGTGCCAGCAGTTCCCGTCGGGGGGGGTACCAAGAGACCCAGTACTTC	CASSSRRGGYQETQYF
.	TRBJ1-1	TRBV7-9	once	TGTGCCAGCAGCATTGAAGGACCTGAAGCTTTCTTT	CASSIEGPEAFF
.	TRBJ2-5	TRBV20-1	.	TGCAGTGTACTCACTTCGGTCGAAGAGACCCAGTACTTC	CSVLTSVEETQYF
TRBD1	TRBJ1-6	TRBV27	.	TGTGCCAGCAGCCTGACAGGGGCTGGTTCACCCCTCCACTTT	CASSLTGAGSPLHF
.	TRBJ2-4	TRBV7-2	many	TGTGCCAGCAGACAGTCAGGAGCCAAAAACATTCAGTACTTC	CASRQSGAKNIQYF
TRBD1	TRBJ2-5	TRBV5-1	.	TGCGCCAGCAGCTTGGAAGGGACAGGGAAAGAGACCCAGTACTTC	CASSLEGTGKETQYF
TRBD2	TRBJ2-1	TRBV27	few	TGTGCCAGCAGTTTACTTAGGTCGGGGGGACCCAATGAGCAGTTCTTC	CASSLLRSGGPNEQFF
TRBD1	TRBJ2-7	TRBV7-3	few	TGTGCCAGCAGCTTATTACAGGGGGCGCAAGAGCAGTACTTC	CASSLLQGAQEQYF
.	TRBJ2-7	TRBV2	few	TGTGCCAGCAGCGATGACAGGCCCTACGAGCAGTACTTC	CASSDDRPYEQYF
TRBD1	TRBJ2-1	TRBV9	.	TGTGCCAGCAGCGTTGGGACAGGGACTGGGCAGTTCTTC	CASSVGTGTGQFF
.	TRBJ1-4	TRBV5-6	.	TGTGCCAGCAGCTTAGGTACTGAAAAACTGTTTTTT	CASSLGTEKLFF
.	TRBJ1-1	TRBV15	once	TGTGCCACCAGCAGAGTTGGGGTTGAAGCTTTCTTT	CATSRVGVEAFF
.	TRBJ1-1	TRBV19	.	TGTGCCAGTAGTCTGCGACAGCCCCAAACGATGAACACTGAAGCTTTCTTT	CASSLRQPQTMNTEAFF
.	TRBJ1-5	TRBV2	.	TGTGCCAGCGCGGGTTCGAATCAGCCCCAGCATTTT	CASAGSNQPQHF
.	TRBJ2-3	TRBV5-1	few	TGCGCCAGCAGCTTGGCCCCCTCGGGAGTAGGAGATACGCAGTATTTT	CASSLAPSGVGDTQYF
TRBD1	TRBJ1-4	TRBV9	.	TGTGCCAGCAGCCCGCGCCGGACAGGGGGCACTGAAAAACTGTTTTTT	CASSPRRTGGTEKLFF
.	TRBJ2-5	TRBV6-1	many	TGTGCCACTTCTTTTCGACCAGCAGAGACCCAGTACTTC	CATSFRPAETQYF
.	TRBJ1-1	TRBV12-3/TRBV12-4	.	TGTGCCAGCAGTTTAGGGGCCCTACACACTGAAGCTTTCTTT	CASSLGALHTEAFF
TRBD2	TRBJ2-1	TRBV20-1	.	TGCAGTGCTAAGCGGGGGAACACCTACAATGAGCAGTTCTTC	CSAKRGNTYNEQFF
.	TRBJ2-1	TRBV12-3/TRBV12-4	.	TGTGCCAGCATTGCGGTACCGGTAGGGAACCGACCAATAGGGCAGTTCTTC	CASIAVPVGNRPIGQFF
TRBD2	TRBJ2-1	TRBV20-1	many	TGCAGTGCTAGAGATATTCTAGCGGGAGCCAATGAGCAGTTCTTC	CSARDILAGANEQFF
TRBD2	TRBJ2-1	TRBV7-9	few	TGTGCCAGCAGCCCGTGGGACTATGACTCCTACAATGAGCAGTTCTTC	CASSPWDYDSYNEQFF
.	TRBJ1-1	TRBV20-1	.	TGCAGTGCTGTAAGAAATATGAACACTGAAGCTTTCTTT	CSAVRNMNTEAFF
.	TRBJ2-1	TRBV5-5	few	TGTGCCAGCAGCTTTCTAGCGACAGCGGACTACAATGAGCAGTTCTTC	CASSFLATADYNEQFF
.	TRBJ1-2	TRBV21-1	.	TGTGCCAGCAGCAAAGCGCTTTTACGAGGGAACGGCTACACCTTC	CASSKALLRGNGYTF
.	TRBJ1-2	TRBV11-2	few	TGTGCCAGCAGCTTAGAAGGTGACACCTACTATGGCTACACCTTC	CASSLEGDTYYGYTF
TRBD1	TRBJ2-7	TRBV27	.	TGTGCCAGCAGTTTATCCGGGACAGGGCTAAACGAGCAGTACTTC	CASSLSGTGLNEQYF
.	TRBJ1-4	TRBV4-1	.	TGCGCCAGCAGTCTTGGAGGGGGGGCTAGAGAAAAACTGTTTTTT	CASSLGGGAREKLFF